This is a list of T cell receptor beta chains from one sample in a study of lymphopenia after photon versus proton radiotherapy. The data were produced by immunoSEQ multiplex PCR, yet TCRdb's version contains in-frame clones alone and is incomplete. The table records 55,000 to 75,000 clones, approximately 90% of them present only once. The starting material was peripheral blood, obtained from a patient treated with photon-based radiotherapy. Receptors originate from a woman between 65 and 79 years old with pancreatic cancer. CDR3s include the opening cysteine and the closing phenylalanine or tryptophan. The D gene is left open where the match is weak. Some rows mark clone size as missing; the rest say once, few, many or name a class of expanded clone.

J gene: TRBJ1-3
clone size: once
V gene: TRBV27
D gene: NA
CDR3 protein: CASSKSVSSGNTIYF
CDR3 DNA: TGTGCCAGCTCGAAATCCGTGAGCTCTGGAAACACCATATATTTT

J gene: TRBJ1-3
clone size: NA
V gene: TRBV5-1
D gene: NA
CDR3 protein: CASSQDSRSGNTIYF
CDR3 DNA: TGCGCCAGCAGCCAGGACAGTCGCTCTGGAAACACCATATATTTT

J gene: TRBJ1-4
clone size: NA
V gene: TRBV19
D gene: NA
CDR3 protein: CASSLSPTGASEKLFF
CDR3 DNA: TGTGCCAGTAGCCTCTCCCCGACAGGAGCGAGTGAAAAACTGTTTTTT

J gene: TRBJ2-5
clone size: NA
V gene: TRBV7-2
D gene: NA
CDR3 protein: CASSLKRETQYF
CDR3 DNA: TGTGCCAGCAGCTTGAAGCGAGAGACCCAGTACTTC

J gene: TRBJ1-1
clone size: NA
V gene: TRBV7-9
D gene: TRBD1
CDR3 protein: CASSLRQGIEAFF
CDR3 DNA: TGTGCCAGCAGCTTACGACAGGGTATTGAAGCTTTCTTT

J gene: TRBJ1-2
clone size: NA
V gene: TRBV5-8
D gene: NA
CDR3 protein: CASSLSGYGYTF
CDR3 DNA: TGTGCCAGCAGCTTGTCGGGCTATGGCTACACCTTC

J gene: TRBJ1-3
clone size: NA
V gene: TRBV7-6
D gene: NA
CDR3 protein: CASSLAGGQSSGNTIYF
CDR3 DNA: TGTGCCAGCAGCTTAGCCGGTGGACAGTCCTCTGGAAACACCATATATTTT

J gene: TRBJ2-1
clone size: few
V gene: TRBV5-1
D gene: NA
CDR3 protein: CASTLEGGGDEQFF
CDR3 DNA: TGCGCCAGCACCCTAGAGGGCGGAGGCGATGAGCAGTTCTTC

J gene: TRBJ1-2
clone size: NA
V gene: TRBV5-5
D gene: NA
CDR3 protein: CASSQGLSYGYTF
CDR3 DNA: TGTGCCAGCAGCCAGGGGCTAAGCTATGGCTACACCTTC

J gene: TRBJ1-2
clone size: NA
V gene: TRBV4-3
D gene: NA
CDR3 protein: CASSQELGGTYGYTF
CDR3 DNA: TGCGCCAGCAGCCAAGAGTTGGGGGGAACCTATGGCTACACCTTC

J gene: TRBJ2-1
clone size: NA
V gene: TRBV7-3
D gene: TRBD1
CDR3 protein: CASSFFGTGGNEQFF
CDR3 DNA: TGTGCCAGCAGCTTCTTCGGGACAGGAGGAAATGAGCAGTTCTTC

J gene: TRBJ2-2
clone size: NA
V gene: TRBV18
D gene: TRBD2
CDR3 protein: CASSPRFFSGRITGELFF
CDR3 DNA: TGTGCCAGCTCACCACGCTTTTTTAGCGGGAGGATTACCGGGGAGCTGTTTTTT

J gene: TRBJ1-1
clone size: NA
V gene: TRBV5-1
D gene: NA
CDR3 protein: CASSFQGNTEAFF
CDR3 DNA: TGCGCCAGCAGCTTTCAGGGGAACACTGAAGCTTTCTTT

J gene: TRBJ2-7
clone size: NA
V gene: TRBV29-1
D gene: TRBD1
CDR3 protein: CSAVDREAAYEQYF
CDR3 DNA: TGCAGCGCCGTGGACAGGGAAGCGGCCTACGAGCAGTACTTC

J gene: TRBJ1-1
clone size: NA
V gene: TRBV6-6
D gene: TRBD1
CDR3 protein: CASSQHRGNTEAFF
CDR3 DNA: TGTGCCAGCAGTCAGCACAGGGGGAACACTGAAGCTTTCTTT

J gene: TRBJ1-2
clone size: NA
V gene: TRBV19
D gene: NA
CDR3 protein: CASTYQGSNYGYTF
CDR3 DNA: TGTGCCAGTACCTATCAGGGGAGCAACTATGGCTACACCTTC

J gene: TRBJ2-3
clone size: NA
V gene: TRBV28
D gene: NA
CDR3 protein: CASTPRGAGDTQYF
CDR3 DNA: TGTGCCAGCACCCCACGGGGGGCAGGAGATACGCAGTATTTT

J gene: TRBJ1-2
clone size: NA
V gene: TRBV20-1
D gene: NA
CDR3 protein: CSARLGEGYTF
CDR3 DNA: TGCAGTGCTCGTCTAGGGGAGGGCTACACCTTC

J gene: TRBJ2-1
clone size: NA
V gene: TRBV6-6
D gene: TRBD2
CDR3 protein: CASREHSGRGTEQFF
CDR3 DNA: TGTGCCAGCAGAGAACATAGCGGGAGGGGGACTGAGCAGTTCTTC

J gene: TRBJ2-5
clone size: NA
V gene: TRBV30
D gene: NA
CDR3 protein: CAWSTGGYQETQYF
CDR3 DNA: TGTGCCTGGAGTACGGGCGGGTACCAAGAGACCCAGTACTTC

J gene: TRBJ2-3
clone size: NA
V gene: TRBV27
D gene: TRBD2
CDR3 protein: CASSLGTSGRGDTQYF
CDR3 DNA: TGTGCCAGCAGTCTAGGGACTAGCGGGAGAGGGGATACGCAGTATTTT

J gene: TRBJ1-2
clone size: NA
V gene: TRBV9
D gene: NA
CDR3 protein: CASSVGAGCNYGYTF
CDR3 DNA: TGTGCCAGCAGCGTAGGGGCGGGGTGCAACTATGGCTACACCTTC

J gene: TRBJ2-7
clone size: NA
V gene: TRBV19
D gene: NA
CDR3 protein: CASSMGTSYEQYF
CDR3 DNA: TGTGCCAGTAGTATGGGGACTTCCTACGAGCAGTACTTC

J gene: TRBJ1-2
clone size: NA
V gene: TRBV9
D gene: TRBD1
CDR3 protein: CASSVGPGQNYGYTF
CDR3 DNA: TGTGCCAGCAGCGTAGGACCGGGACAGAACTATGGCTACACCTTC

J gene: TRBJ1-1
clone size: NA
V gene: TRBV28
D gene: TRBD1
CDR3 protein: CASSLDRALDTEAFF
CDR3 DNA: TGTGCCAGCAGTCTGGACAGGGCGTTGGACACTGAAGCTTTCTTT

J gene: TRBJ1-5
clone size: NA
V gene: TRBV29-1
D gene: TRBD1
CDR3 protein: CSVSTGGSQPQHF
CDR3 DNA: TGCAGCGTATCGACAGGGGGCAGTCAGCCCCAGCATTTT

J gene: TRBJ2-7
clone size: NA
V gene: TRBV5-4
D gene: TRBD2
CDR3 protein: CASSSTSGSSYEQYF
CDR3 DNA: TGTGCCAGCAGTTCTACTAGCGGGAGCTCCTACGAGCAGTACTTC

J gene: TRBJ1-5
clone size: NA
V gene: TRBV10-2
D gene: NA
CDR3 protein: CASKDSPNQPQHF
CDR3 DNA: TGCGCCAGCAAGGACTCCCCCAATCAGCCCCAGCATTTT

J gene: TRBJ1-2
clone size: NA
V gene: TRBV2
D gene: NA
CDR3 protein: CASSEGGDYGYTF
CDR3 DNA: TGTGCCAGCAGTGAGGGGGGGGACTATGGCTACACCTTC

J gene: TRBJ2-7
clone size: NA
V gene: TRBV13
D gene: NA
CDR3 protein: CASSPTGTPVREQYF
CDR3 DNA: TGTGCCAGCAGCCCGACCGGGACGCCCGTTCGAGAGCAGTACTTC

J gene: TRBJ2-4
clone size: NA
V gene: TRBV19
D gene: TRBD1
CDR3 protein: CASSPRGQGAAKNIQYF
CDR3 DNA: TGTGCCAGTAGTCCGAGGGGACAGGGGGCAGCCAAAAACATTCAGTACTTC

J gene: TRBJ2-5
clone size: NA
V gene: TRBV11-2
D gene: NA
CDR3 protein: CASSFNPGGETQYF
CDR3 DNA: TGTGCCAGCAGCTTTAACCCCGGGGGAGAGACCCAGTACTTC

J gene: TRBJ1-4
clone size: NA
V gene: TRBV11-2
D gene: NA
CDR3 protein: CASSAGNSNEKLFF
CDR3 DNA: TGTGCCAGCAGCGCAGGGAATTCTAATGAAAAACTGTTTTTT